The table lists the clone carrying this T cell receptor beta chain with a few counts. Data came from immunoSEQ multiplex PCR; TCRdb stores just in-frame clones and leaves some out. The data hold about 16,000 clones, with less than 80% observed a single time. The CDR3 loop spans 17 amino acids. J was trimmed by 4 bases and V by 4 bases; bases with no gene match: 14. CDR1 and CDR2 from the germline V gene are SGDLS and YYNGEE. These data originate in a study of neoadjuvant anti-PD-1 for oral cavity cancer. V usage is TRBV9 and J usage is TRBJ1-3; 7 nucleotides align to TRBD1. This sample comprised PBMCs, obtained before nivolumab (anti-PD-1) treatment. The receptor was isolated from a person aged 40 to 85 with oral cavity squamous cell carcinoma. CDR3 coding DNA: TGTGCCAGCAGCCTGATGGGAGACAGGGCGACGGGAAACACCATATATTTT. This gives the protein CASSLMGDRATGNTIYF.